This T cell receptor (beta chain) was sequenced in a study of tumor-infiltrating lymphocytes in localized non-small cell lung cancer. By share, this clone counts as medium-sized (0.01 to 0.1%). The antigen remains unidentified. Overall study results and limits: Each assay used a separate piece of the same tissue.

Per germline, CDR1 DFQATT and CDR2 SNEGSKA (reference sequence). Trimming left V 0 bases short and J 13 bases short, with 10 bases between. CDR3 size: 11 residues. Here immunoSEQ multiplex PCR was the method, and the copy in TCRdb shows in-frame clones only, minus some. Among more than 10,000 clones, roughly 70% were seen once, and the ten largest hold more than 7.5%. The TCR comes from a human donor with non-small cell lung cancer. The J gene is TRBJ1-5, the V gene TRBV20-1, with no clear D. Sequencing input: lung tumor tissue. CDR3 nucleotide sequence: TGCAGTGCTAGAGATGGGAGGGCTCAGCATTTT. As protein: CSARDGRAQHF.